The 11 T cell receptor beta chains in this list originate from one sample, sequenced in a study of T cell repertoires in cytomegalovirus infection. TCRdb used MiXCR to reprocess the reads, holding one entry per CDR3 protein. The data contain approximately 400,000 distinct CDR3 sequences, under 40% of them seen just once; the ten biggest clones take up around 15%. Sequencing used PBMCs. Receptors were obtained from a human donor in good health (CMV status not recorded). Some clones in this sample may be carry-over from other donors' samples.

With regard to this clonotype: This sequence may be a read error, since a much larger clone differs from it by one base. The V call is TRBV6-5, the J call TRBJ1-6, with D possibly matching TRBD1 (6 bases). V was shortened by 4 bases and J by 7 bases, with 17 bases between the two germline ends. Germline CDR1 and CDR2: MNHEY and SVGAGI. This CDR3 comprises 16 residues. The CDR3 bases are TGTGCCAGCAGTTGTTACCGACAGGCCGAAAATTCACCCCTCCACTTT. Protein product: CASSCYRQAENSPLHF.

This clonotype showed up many times. The chain joins TRBV5-8 to TRBJ2-6; 8 bases align to TRBD1. Germline V gene sequence: CDR1 SGHTS, CDR2 YDEGEE. The CDR3 extends over 16 amino acids. Unmatched junction bases numbered 5, after V lost 6 bases and J lost 0 bases. The CDR3 loop is CASTSGGFSGANVLTF. CDR3 sequence (DNA): TGTGCCAGCACCTCAGGGGGCTTCTCTGGGGCCAACGTCCTGACTTTC.

The chain carries TRBV12-3 or TRBV12-4 and TRBJ2-1; D remains ambiguous. Between the trimmed V and J ends, which lost 5 bases and 0 bases, there was a span of 14 bases. The CDR3 has 16 residues. This CDR3 is CASSLPRRSSYNEQFF. Written as DNA, the CDR3 is TGTGCCAGCAGTCTTCCGCGAAGGAGCTCCTACAATGAGCAGTTCTTC.

As concerns this clonotype: This may arise from a read error, as a much more abundant clone is one base away. The chain carries TRBV11-2 and TRBJ2-2; 9 positions agree with TRBD2. Per the germline V gene, CDR1 is SGHAT and CDR2 is FQNNGV. Trimming cost V 9 bases and J 4 bases; bases outside gene matches: 9. This CDR3 has 15 amino acids. Here the CDR3 reads CARSPLAGSTGELFF. DNA of the CDR3: TGTGCCAGAAGCCCCCTAGCGGGGTCCACCGGGGAGCTGTTTTTT.

V gene TRBV6-5 combines with J gene TRBJ2-5, with TRBD2 as a possible D gene (6 bases). CDR1 is MNHEY and CDR2 is SVGAGI in the germline V gene. CDR3 length: 14 residues. The germline V and J ends were trimmed by 2 bases and 5 bases, with 12 bases remaining between them. CDR3 DNA sequence: TGTGCCAGCAGTTACAGAGGGAGCGGGGAGACCCAGTACTTC. It translates to CASSYRGSGETQYF.

This clonotype was observed many times. J is TRBJ2-3 and V is TRBV6-1; D is uncertain. The germline gives CDR1 MNHNS, CDR2 SASEGT. The CDR3 contains 13 residues. V was clipped by 1 base and J by 6 bases, with 8 bases between them. In DNA form, the CDR3 reads TGTGCCAGCAGTGAAGGGGCGAGGGATACGCAGTATTTT. Encoded protein: CASSEGARDTQYF.

In this sample, this clonotype turned up a few times. This rearrangement joins TRBV7-9 to TRBJ2-1; perhaps TRBD1 as D (5 bases). Between the trimmed V and J ends, which lost 7 bases and 9 bases, there was a span of 16 bases. The V gene's germline CDR1 is SEHNR and CDR2 FQNEAQ (reference sequence). The CDR3 is made up of 13 amino acids. The CDR3 loop reads CASTPSVQGEQFF. The DNA for the CDR3 is TGTGCCAGCACCCCCTCGGTTCAGGGTGAGCAGTTCTTC.

The chain carries TRBV5-6 and TRBJ1-4, with a tentative D call TRBD1 (5 bases). V was clipped by 2 bases and J by 7 bases, with 21 bases between them. The germline V gene has CDR1 SGHDT and CDR2 YYEEEE. The CDR3 spans 17 residues. CDR3 amino acids: CASSFRQGFPIGEKLFF. The CDR3 DNA reads TGTGCCAGCAGCTTCCGGCAGGGATTCCCGATTGGTGAAAAACTGTTTTTT.

In its sample, this clonotype was seen many times. V is TRBV7-9 and J is TRBJ2-1; 9 nucleotides agree with TRBD1. V shed 5 bases, J shed 7 bases, and the junction held 9 bases outside the gene matches. This CDR3 has 15 amino acids. Germline CDR1 and CDR2: SEHNR and FQNEAQ (reference sequence). CDR3 nucleotide sequence: TGTGCCAGCAGCAACGACAGGGGGAGGTTAAATGAGCAGTTCTTC. This encodes CASSNDRGRLNEQFF.

This clonotype has more than one count but fewer than ten. The chain uses TRBV12-3 or TRBV12-4 and TRBJ2-7; D is ambiguous. This CDR3 is 14 amino acids long. Trimming pared 2 bases from V and 4 bases from J, leaving 12 bases between. CDR3 region: CASSLNWIDYEQYF. The CDR3 region has the DNA TGTGCCAGCAGTTTAAACTGGATCGATTACGAGCAGTACTTC.

For this clonotype: A junction boundary mismatches the germline segment, possibly from a read error. The V call is TRBV7-9, the J call TRBJ2-1, with a possible D match to TRBD2 (5 bases). Germline V gives CDR1 SEHNR, CDR2 FQNEAQ (reference sequence). The CDR3 has 14 residues. This CDR3 reads CASSQPWEYNDQFF. Here the CDR3 DNA reads TGTGCCAGCAGCCAACCTTGGGAGTACAATGATCAGTTCTTC.